The clone carrying this TCR beta chain is a singleton in its sample. The data stem from a study of blood T cell repertoires in COVID-19. Profiled with immunoSEQ multiplex PCR; TCRdb holds only in-frame clones, not every one. This sample has about 270,000 clones, with around nine tenths found just once. The CDR3 spans 16 residues. The chain carries TRBV21-1 and TRBJ2-7; the table calls TRBD2, which could not be checked here. TRBV21-1 is classified as a pseudogene. The sequencing sample was made of peripheral blood. The clonotype was recovered from a man aged 35 to 55 with active or convalescent COVID-19. CDR3 sequence (DNA): TGTGCCAGCAGCAAAGGTGGGATAGAAGCGGCCTACGAGCAGTACTTC. Its protein is CASSKGGIEAAYEQYF.